The rows below give T cell receptor beta chains drawn from one sample of a study of blood T cell repertoires in COVID-19. Generated by immunoSEQ multiplex PCR, the TCRdb table keeps only in-frame clones and is missing some. This table holds approximately 50,000 clones, around 93% found once. The specimen sequenced was peripheral blood. These receptors came from a middle-aged man with active COVID-19. CDR3s include the opening cysteine and the closing phenylalanine or tryptophan. A D gene is named only where the DNA matches it firmly. Size values are once, few and many counts, or a class for expanded clones, and some rows have none.

j_call: TRBJ2-4; v_call: TRBV6-5; d_call: TRBD2; clone_size: NA; cdr3_aa: CASRAGGQDVNIQYF; cdr3_nt: TGTGCCAGCAGAGCGGGGGGGCAGGACGTAAACATTCAGTACTTC
j_call: TRBJ2-1; v_call: TRBV29-1; d_call: TRBD1; clone_size: NA; cdr3_aa: CSVGDRGVLHGEQFF; cdr3_nt: TGCAGCGTCGGGGACAGGGGGGTCTTACACGGTGAGCAGTTCTTC
j_call: TRBJ2-7; v_call: TRBV14; d_call: TRBD2; clone_size: NA; cdr3_aa: CASSWTSGRRYEQYF; cdr3_nt: TGTGCCAGCAGCTGGACTAGCGGGAGAAGGTACGAGCAGTACTTC
j_call: TRBJ1-6; v_call: TRBV11-2; d_call: TRBD1; clone_size: NA; cdr3_aa: CASSLGQANSPLHF; cdr3_nt: TGTGCCAGCAGCCTCGGACAGGCTAATTCACCCCTCCACTTT
j_call: TRBJ1-1; v_call: TRBV2; d_call: NA; clone_size: NA; cdr3_aa: CASRTGNTEAFF; cdr3_nt: TGTGCCAGCAGGACAGGAAACACTGAAGCTTTCTTT
j_call: TRBJ1-4; v_call: TRBV15; d_call: TRBD1; clone_size: NA; cdr3_aa: CATSRAWDRGGEKLFF; cdr3_nt: TGTGCCACCAGCAGAGCCTGGGACAGGGGCGGTGAAAAACTGTTTTTT
j_call: TRBJ1-4; v_call: TRBV28; d_call: TRBD1; clone_size: once; cdr3_aa: CASSSVPQGAANEKLFF; cdr3_nt: TGTGCCAGCAGCAGCGTACCTCAGGGGGCGGCTAATGAAAAACTGTTTTTT
j_call: TRBJ2-7; v_call: TRBV20-1; d_call: NA; clone_size: NA; cdr3_aa: CSAPTSYEQYF; cdr3_nt: TGCAGTGCTCCTACCTCCTACGAGCAGTACTTC
j_call: TRBJ2-5; v_call: TRBV28; d_call: NA; clone_size: NA; cdr3_aa: CASIGQNQETQYF; cdr3_nt: TGTGCCAGCATTGGCCAGAACCAAGAGACCCAGTACTTC
j_call: TRBJ2-7; v_call: TRBV2; d_call: TRBD1; clone_size: NA; cdr3_aa: CATGQGAVEQYF; cdr3_nt: TGTGCCACCGGACAGGGGGCGGTCGAGCAGTACTTC
j_call: TRBJ2-5; v_call: TRBV18; d_call: TRBD2; clone_size: NA; cdr3_aa: CASSPSGTTETQYF; cdr3_nt: TGTGCCAGCTCACCCAGCGGGACGACAGAGACCCAGTACTTC
j_call: TRBJ1-6; v_call: TRBV2; d_call: NA; clone_size: NA; cdr3_aa: CASSETGMSPLHF; cdr3_nt: TGTGCCAGCAGTGAGACGGGGATGTCACCCCTCCACTTT
j_call: TRBJ2-1; v_call: TRBV14; d_call: NA; clone_size: NA; cdr3_aa: CASSQGPLVYFYEQFF; cdr3_nt: TGTGCCAGCAGCCAAGGTCCACTAGTATATTTCTATGAGCAGTTCTTC
j_call: TRBJ2-1; v_call: TRBV10-3; d_call: TRBD1; clone_size: NA; cdr3_aa: CAISDGQGAYNEQFF; cdr3_nt: TGTGCCATCAGTGATGGGCAGGGGGCCTACAATGAGCAGTTCTTC
j_call: TRBJ2-7; v_call: TRBV12-3/TRBV12-4; d_call: TRBD1; clone_size: NA; cdr3_aa: CASRGQGYYEQYF; cdr3_nt: TGTGCCAGCAGAGGACAGGGATACTACGAGCAGTACTTC
j_call: TRBJ2-5; v_call: TRBV5-4; d_call: NA; clone_size: NA; cdr3_aa: CASSLATGRETQYF; cdr3_nt: TGTGCCAGCAGCTTGGCCACAGGGCGGGAGACCCAGTACTTC
j_call: TRBJ2-7; v_call: TRBV19; d_call: NA; clone_size: NA; cdr3_aa: CASSIKAAPSYEQYF; cdr3_nt: TGTGCCAGTAGTATAAAAGCTGCGCCGTCCTACGAGCAGTACTTC
j_call: TRBJ2-5; v_call: TRBV10-3; d_call: NA; clone_size: NA; cdr3_aa: CAIKIGASERETQYF; cdr3_nt: TGTGCCATCAAGATTGGAGCTAGCGAGAGAGAGACCCAGTACTTC
j_call: TRBJ2-1; v_call: TRBV29-1; d_call: TRBD2; clone_size: NA; cdr3_aa: CSVYPRAGGPGEQFF; cdr3_nt: TGCAGCGTTTACCCCCGGGCGGGAGGGCCGGGTGAGCAGTTCTTC
j_call: TRBJ1-2; v_call: TRBV6-6; d_call: TRBD1; clone_size: NA; cdr3_aa: CASSKTGTDYGYTF; cdr3_nt: TGTGCCAGCAGTAAGACCGGGACAGACTATGGCTACACCTTC
j_call: TRBJ2-5; v_call: TRBV18; d_call: NA; clone_size: NA; cdr3_aa: CASSPPNTPQETQYF; cdr3_nt: TGTGCCAGCTCACCACCAAACACACCACAAGAGACCCAGTACTTC
j_call: TRBJ2-3; v_call: TRBV5-4; d_call: NA; clone_size: NA; cdr3_aa: CASSFSDSTDTQYF; cdr3_nt: TGTGCCAGCAGCTTCAGCGACAGCACAGATACGCAGTATTTT
j_call: TRBJ2-3; v_call: TRBV3-1/TRBV3-2; d_call: TRBD2; clone_size: once; cdr3_aa: CASSPFSAGDSTDTQYF; cdr3_nt: TGTGCCAGCAGCCCGTTCTCAGCGGGAGATAGCACAGATACGCAGTATTTT
j_call: TRBJ2-3; v_call: TRBV19; d_call: TRBD1; clone_size: NA; cdr3_aa: CASSPGTGSTDTQYF; cdr3_nt: TGTGCCAGTAGTCCCGGGACAGGTAGCACAGATACGCAGTATTTT
j_call: TRBJ1-5; v_call: TRBV6-5; d_call: TRBD1; clone_size: NA; cdr3_aa: CASRTGEISNQPQHF; cdr3_nt: TGTGCCAGCAGGACAGGGGAAATCAGCAATCAGCCCCAGCATTTT
j_call: TRBJ1-5; v_call: TRBV15; d_call: TRBD1; clone_size: NA; cdr3_aa: CATNPDRGGNQPQHF; cdr3_nt: TGTGCCACCAACCCGGACAGGGGCGGCAATCAGCCCCAGCATTTT
j_call: TRBJ1-1; v_call: TRBV7-6; d_call: NA; clone_size: NA; cdr3_aa: CASSLKPLIRKDTEAFF; cdr3_nt: TGTGCCAGCAGCTTAAAGCCCCTAATCAGGAAGGACACTGAAGCTTTCTTT
j_call: TRBJ2-3; v_call: TRBV3-1/TRBV3-2; d_call: TRBD1; clone_size: NA; cdr3_aa: CASSLQGNQHTDTQYF; cdr3_nt: TGTGCCAGCAGCCTACAGGGGAATCAGCACACAGATACGCAGTATTTT
j_call: TRBJ2-1; v_call: TRBV10-3; d_call: TRBD2; clone_size: NA; cdr3_aa: CAIMKTSGGNNEQFF; cdr3_nt: TGTGCCATCATGAAGACTAGCGGAGGGAACAATGAGCAGTTCTTC
j_call: TRBJ2-2; v_call: TRBV5-1; d_call: NA; clone_size: NA; cdr3_aa: CASRTGTPNTGELFF; cdr3_nt: TGCGCCAGCAGAACGGGGACACCGAACACCGGGGAGCTGTTTTTT
j_call: TRBJ1-6; v_call: TRBV7-3; d_call: TRBD1; clone_size: few; cdr3_aa: CASSPTGAHNSPLHF; cdr3_nt: TGTGCCAGCAGCCCGACAGGGGCGCATAATTCACCCCTCCACTTT
j_call: TRBJ2-7; v_call: TRBV7-9; d_call: TRBD1; clone_size: few; cdr3_aa: CASTHPGDRTYEQYF; cdr3_nt: TGTGCCAGCACCCACCCAGGGGACAGGACCTACGAGCAGTACTTC
j_call: TRBJ2-5; v_call: TRBV6-5; d_call: NA; clone_size: NA; cdr3_aa: CASSPQTEQETQYF; cdr3_nt: TGTGCCAGCAGCCCACAGACAGAACAAGAGACCCAGTACTTC
j_call: TRBJ1-5; v_call: TRBV10-3; d_call: NA; clone_size: NA; cdr3_aa: CAISDKSTSNQPQHF; cdr3_nt: TGTGCCATCAGTGATAAAAGCACTAGCAATCAGCCCCAGCATTTT
j_call: TRBJ2-7; v_call: TRBV10-3; d_call: NA; clone_size: NA; cdr3_aa: CAISDRIYEQYF; cdr3_nt: TGTGCCATCAGTGACAGGATCTACGAGCAGTACTTC
j_call: TRBJ1-2; v_call: TRBV15; d_call: TRBD1; clone_size: NA; cdr3_aa: CATSSPGTGPYYGYTF; cdr3_nt: TGTGCCACCAGCAGTCCCGGGACAGGACCATACTATGGCTACACCTTC
j_call: TRBJ1-5; v_call: TRBV5-5; d_call: NA; clone_size: NA; cdr3_aa: CASSFQGYQPQHF; cdr3_nt: TGTGCCAGCAGCTTTCAGGGTTATCAGCCCCAGCATTTT
j_call: TRBJ1-1; v_call: TRBV6-9; d_call: TRBD1; clone_size: few; cdr3_aa: CASSRTGDTEAFF; cdr3_nt: TGTGCCAGCAGTCGGACAGGGGATACTGAAGCTTTCTTT
j_call: TRBJ2-6; v_call: TRBV5-1; d_call: TRBD1; clone_size: NA; cdr3_aa: CASSFGTGIFSGANVLTF; cdr3_nt: TGCGCCAGCAGCTTTGGGACAGGGATCTTCTCTGGGGCCAACGTCCTGACTTTC
j_call: TRBJ1-5; v_call: TRBV19; d_call: TRBD1; clone_size: NA; cdr3_aa: CASAGQGMQPQHF; cdr3_nt: TGTGCCAGCGCAGGACAGGGTATGCAGCCCCAGCATTTT
j_call: TRBJ1-1; v_call: TRBV19; d_call: TRBD1; clone_size: NA; cdr3_aa: CASQASGTANTEAFF; cdr3_nt: TGTGCCAGCCAGGCCTCCGGGACAGCGAACACTGAAGCTTTCTTT
j_call: TRBJ2-3; v_call: TRBV29-1; d_call: NA; clone_size: NA; cdr3_aa: CSVVWYTSTDTQYF; cdr3_nt: TGCAGCGTTGTATGGTATACTAGCACAGATACGCAGTATTTT
j_call: TRBJ1-4; v_call: TRBV5-4; d_call: NA; clone_size: NA; cdr3_aa: CASSPGQGKNEKLFF; cdr3_nt: TGTGCCAGCAGCCCGGGTCAGGGGAAAAATGAAAAACTGTTTTTT
j_call: TRBJ1-1; v_call: TRBV25-1; d_call: TRBD1; clone_size: NA; cdr3_aa: CASRLDRGAFF; cdr3_nt: TGTGCCAGCAGGTTGGACAGGGGAGCTTTCTTT
j_call: TRBJ2-5; v_call: TRBV7-6; d_call: TRBD2; clone_size: NA; cdr3_aa: CASSLGSGGAWKTQYF; cdr3_nt: TGTGCCAGCAGCTTAGGGAGCGGGGGTGCCTGGAAGACCCAGTACTTC
j_call: TRBJ2-1; v_call: TRBV7-9; d_call: TRBD2; clone_size: once; cdr3_aa: CASSLRGREGVEQFF; cdr3_nt: TGTGCCAGCAGCTTACGGGGCCGGGAGGGGGTTGAGCAGTTCTTC
j_call: TRBJ1-2; v_call: TRBV18; d_call: NA; clone_size: NA; cdr3_aa: CASSPGTFYGYTF; cdr3_nt: TGTGCCAGCTCACCAGGGACTTTCTATGGCTACACCTTC
j_call: TRBJ2-7; v_call: TRBV7-9; d_call: TRBD2; clone_size: NA; cdr3_aa: CASSSGLAGVILHF; cdr3_nt: TGTGCCAGCAGCTCTGGACTAGCGGGAGTTATTCTGCACTTC
j_call: TRBJ1-3; v_call: TRBV9; d_call: TRBD1; clone_size: NA; cdr3_aa: CASSATGVGNTIYF; cdr3_nt: TGTGCCAGCAGCGCCACAGGGGTTGGAAACACCATATATTTT
j_call: TRBJ1-1; v_call: TRBV15; d_call: TRBD1; clone_size: NA; cdr3_aa: CATSRGTGGNTEAFF; cdr3_nt: TGTGCCACCAGCAGGGGGACAGGCGGGAACACTGAAGCTTTCTTT
j_call: TRBJ2-5; v_call: TRBV5-1; d_call: TRBD1; clone_size: NA; cdr3_aa: CASSWGQGKKTQYF; cdr3_nt: TGCGCCAGCAGCTGGGGACAGGGGAAAAAGACCCAGTACTTC